Sequencing of this TCR beta chain was carried out in a study of blood T cell repertoires in COVID-19. The wider study: Samples taken during acute and convalescent COVID-19 were collected in the United States, Italy and Spain. From T cells, B-cell-depleted T cells, or PBMCs came the material, which was cDNA or gDNA.

Original processing notes: Nucleated cell number was recorded as an estimate derived from reference gene primer amplification. Only in-frame clones appear in the TCRdb table, and some are missing; sequencing was by immunoSEQ multiplex PCR. The DNA gave D and trimming, while V, J and clone size come from that table. Of roughly 300,000 clones listed, around 83% are singletons. The CDR3 is 15 amino acids. CDR1 and CDR2 from the germline V gene are SGHDT and YYEEEE. Trimming pared 4 bases from V and 3 bases from J, leaving 13 bases between. The chain is built from TRBV5-6 and TRBJ1-4; D gene ambiguous. Source material: peripheral blood. The TCR comes from a woman aged 45-60 years with acute or convalescent COVID-19. CDR3 region: CASSHRLLPNEKLFF. The CDR3 DNA is TGTGCCAGCAGCCACCGACTCCTACCTAATGAAAAACTGTTTTTT.